This passage covers 5 T cell receptor beta chains from one sample sequenced in a study of neurological immune-mediated disorders. One entry per CDR3 protein results from TCRdb running MiXCR on the 5' RACE reads. The sample has more than 13,000 distinct CDR3 sequences, approximately 7% seen once. The sample taken for sequencing was CD8+ T cells from blood. Source of these receptors: a woman aged 35 to 49 in good health.

This clonotype was detected ten times or more. The chain employs TRBV7-9 and TRBJ2-1; D is uncertain. Trimming cost V 1 base and J 8 bases, with 9 bases left between them. The length of the CDR3 is 13 residues. CDR1 SEHNR and CDR2 FQNEAQ come from the germline V gene (reference sequence). Here the CDR3 reads CASSLVAAHEQFF. The CDR3 DNA is TGTGCCAGCAGCTTAGTCGCAGCACATGAGCAGTTCTTC.

By share, this clonotype counts as medium-sized (0.01 to 0.1%). This chain connects TRBV7-2 to TRBJ1-4, with unresolved D. This CDR3 contains 13 residues. CDR1 and CDR2 from the germline V gene are SGHTA and FQGNSA. Trimming shortened V by 1 base and J by 3 bases, and 3 bases separated the two germline ends. CDR3 nucleotides: TGTGCCAGCAGCTTAGAGGCTAATGAAAAACTGTTTTTT. Its protein product is CASSLEANEKLFF. Using reference TRBV7-2 and TRBJ1-4 for the parts outside the CDR3, the full variable domain is GAGVSQSPSNKVTEKGKDVELRCDPISGHTALYWYRQSLGQGLEFLIYFQGNSAPDKSGLPSDRFSAERTGGSVSTLTIQRTQQEDSAVYLCASSLEANEKLFFGSGTQLSVL.

In its sample, this clonotype was seen a few times. The chain employs TRBV20-1 and TRBJ2-7; D may be TRBD2 (5 bases). Germline CDR1 and CDR2: DFQATT and SNEGSKA (reference sequence). The length of the CDR3 is 14 residues. V was clipped by 5 bases and J by 2 bases, with 16 bases between them. In nucleotides, the CDR3 is TGCAGTGCTCTGTACTCTGAGGGCCCCTACGAGCAGTACTTC. Amino acid sequence: CSALYSEGPYEQYF.

This clonotype was seen a few times. The chain uses TRBV5-1 and TRBJ2-7, with 7 nucleotides matching TRBD1. Germline V gene data show CDR1 as SGHRS and CDR2 as YFSETQ. The CDR3 has 14 residues. V trimming: 5 bases; J trimming: 3 bases; junction bases outside the gene matches: 8. CDR3 coding DNA: TGCGCCAGCAGGGTCGGGGACAGCTACTACGAGCAGTACTTC. Translating gives CASRVGDSYYEQYF.

This clonotype was seen a handful of times. This chain links TRBV11-2 with TRBJ2-7, with D unclear. Germline V gene data show CDR1 as SGHAT and CDR2 as FQNNGV. The CDR3 has 13 residues. The V end lost 4 bases, the J end lost 4 bases, and 11 bases lay between the germline ends. The chain's CDR3 is CASSSTLAYEQYF. In nucleotides, the CDR3 is TGTGCCAGCAGCTCTACCCTTGCTTACGAGCAGTACTTC.